Shown below are 18 T cell receptor beta chains from a single sample sequenced in a study of cytomegalovirus exposure and HLA in healthy donors. PCR employed 60 Vbeta and 13 Jbeta primers. TCRdb's table, derived via immunoSEQ multiplex PCR, lists solely in-frame clones and lacks some. The sample records tens of thousands of clones, roughly 90% being singletons. The sample consisted of PBMCs. All receptors derive from a woman aged 18 to 35 in good health and CMV-seronegative.

The chain employs TRBV7-9 and TRBJ2-1; a possible D gene is TRBD2 (5 bases). The CDR3 is 16 amino acids. Germline V gene lookup returns CDR1 SEHNR and CDR2 FQNEAQ (reference sequence). Deletions cut 5 bases from V and 5 bases from J, with 19 bases between. Here the CDR3 DNA reads TGTGCCAGCAGCCCCGGGGTGTCAGCCCGGGACAATGAGCAGTTCTTC. The encoded protein is CASSPGVSARDNEQFF.

The V gene is TRBV6-1, the J gene TRBJ2-3; tentative D call: TRBD2 (5 bases). The CDR3 loop spans 13 amino acids. Trimming took 6 bases from V and 5 from J, leaving 12 bases between them. Per germline, CDR1 MNHNS and CDR2 SASEGT. The CDR3 protein is CASREAGRDTQYF. CDR3 sequence (DNA): TGTGCCAGCAGGGAGGCCGGAAGAGATACGCAGTATTTT.

V usage is TRBV30 and J usage is TRBJ1-1, with 7 nucleotides matching TRBD1. This CDR3 spans 12 amino acids. Germline CDR1 reads GTSNPN; CDR2 reads SVGIG (reference sequence). V gave up 5 bases and J gave up 7 bases; unmatched junction bases: 7. CDR3 sequence reads: CAWVDRVGEAFF. The CDR3 bases are TGTGCCTGGGTCGACAGGGTTGGTGAAGCTTTCTTT.

The chain has TRBV5-8 and TRBJ2-1; D may be TRBD2 (6 bases). Germline V gene sequence: CDR1 SGHTS, CDR2 YDEGEE. The CDR3 spans 15 residues. V was trimmed by 4 bases and J by 6 bases, leaving 17 bases between them. CDR3 in DNA: TGTGCCAGCAGCGTAATTAGCGGTCCCGGCAATGAGCAGTTCTTC. Protein sequence: CASSVISGPGNEQFF. The entire variable domain, with the rest obtained from reference TRBV5-8 and TRBJ2-1, is as follows: EAGVTQSPTHLIKTRGQQATLRCSPISGHTSVYWYQQALGLGLQFLLWYDEGEERNRGNFPPRFSGRQFPNYSSELNVNALELEDSALYLCASSVISGPGNEQFFGPGTRLTVL.

J is TRBJ2-2 and V is TRBV5-6; TRBD1 matches 8 bases. Germline-derived CDR1 and CDR2 are SGHDT and YYEEEE. The CDR3 contains 15 residues. V was pared by 4 bases and J by 11 bases, with 13 bases of the junction left unmatched. In DNA form, the CDR3 reads TGTGCCAGCAGCCCCTGGGACAGGTTCCAACTAGAGCTGTTTTTT. It translates to CASSPWDRFQLELFF.

The chain recombines TRBV5-1 with TRBJ2-1; 8 nucleotides agree with TRBD2. Germline CDR1 is SGHRS and CDR2 is YFSETQ. Losses at the gene ends were 0 bases for V and 0 bases for J; bases not matched to a gene: 5. The CDR3 spans 17 residues. The CDR3 loop reads CASSLVRGGSSYNEQFF. The CDR3 DNA sequence: TGCGCCAGCAGCTTGGTCCGGGGGGGAAGCTCCTACAATGAGCAGTTCTTC.

The rearrangement joins TRBV27 to TRBJ1-2; 11 bases match TRBD1. CDR1 and CDR2 (germline): MNHEY, SMNVEV (reference sequence). Germline trimming cut 5 bases from V and 4 bases from J; bases unmatched to any gene: 6. The CDR3 extends over 15 amino acids. Written as DNA, the CDR3 is TGTGCCAGCAGTCTTAGGACAGGGGGCGCCTATGGCTACACCTTC. Amino acid sequence: CASSLRTGGAYGYTF.

The chain couples TRBV6-6 to TRBJ2-7; TRBD2 matches 9 bases. The germline gives CDR1 MNHNY, CDR2 SVGAGI (reference sequence). Germline trimming cut 2 bases from V and 2 bases from J; bases unmatched to any gene: 4. This CDR3 has 15 amino acids. The CDR3 loop is CASSYPAGGTYEQYF. The CDR3, as DNA: TGTGCCAGCAGTTACCCAGCGGGGGGCACCTACGAGCAGTACTTC.

The V and J genes are TRBV11-2 and TRBJ2-2, with 9 bases fitting TRBD2. CDR1 and CDR2 (germline): SGHAT, FQNNGV. The V gene end was trimmed by 5 bases and the J gene end by 6 bases; junction bases not matched to a gene: 10. The CDR3 has 16 amino acids. In nucleotides, the CDR3 is TGTGCCAGCAGCCCACCGGGACTAGCTGAGGCCGGGGAGCTGTTTTTT. The encoded protein is CASSPPGLAEAGELFF.

This clone was seen just once. V gene TRBV7-9 combines with J gene TRBJ2-5, with 7 positions matching TRBD1. Germline CDR1 reads SEHNR; CDR2 reads FQNEAQ (reference sequence). V lost 4 bases and J lost 13; bases outside the gene matches: 15. CDR3 length: 14 residues. Here the CDR3 reads CASSSPGQLTSRYF. The CDR3, as DNA: TGTGCCAGCAGCTCTCCGGGACAGTTAACGTCAAGGTACTTC.

Comment on this clone: Other nucleotide sequences in the sample specify the same CDR3. The V gene is TRBV11-3, the J gene TRBJ2-3; the D is unclear. Germline-derived CDR1 and CDR2 are SGHNT and YENEEA. The length of the CDR3 is 14 residues. V lost 1 base, J lost 3 bases, and 8 bases lay in between. The CDR3 region is CASSLGAATDTQYF. CDR3 DNA: TGTGCCAGCAGCTTAGGAGCCGCTACAGATACGCAGTATTTT.

The chain uses TRBV2 and TRBJ2-5; the D is unclear. Germline CDR1 reads SNHLY; CDR2 reads FYNNEI. Between the trimmed V and J ends, which lost 5 bases and 2 bases, there was a span of 18 bases. This CDR3 is 16 amino acids long. The CDR3, as DNA: TGTGCCAGCAGTTTGATCACCGCTGCGGAGCAAGAGACCCAGTACTTC. It yields the protein CASSLITAAEQETQYF.

The chain recombines TRBV5-1 with TRBJ1-4, with 11 bases that match TRBD1. Germline V gives CDR1 SGHRS, CDR2 YFSETQ. The J segment lost 6 bases and the V segment lost 4 bases, leaving 2 bases of the junction unmatched. The CDR3 covers 14 residues. The CDR3 is CASSPGQGDEKLFF. CDR3 DNA: TGCGCCAGCAGCCCGGGACAGGGGGATGAAAAACTGTTTTTT.

The chain is built from TRBV10-3 and TRBJ2-5, with 10 bases lining up with TRBD1. Trimming removed 0 bases from V and 5 bases from J; junction bases left unmatched: 6. CDR3 length equals 16 residues. CDR1 and CDR2 from the germline V gene are ENHRY and SYGVKD. CDR3 coding DNA: TGTGCCATCAGTGAGTCGGGGACAGGGGCCGGGGAGACCCAGTACTTC. Encoded protein: CAISESGTGAGETQYF.

The V call is TRBV4-1, the J call TRBJ2-1; 8 bases line up with TRBD2. J gave up 8 bases and V 0 bases, and 9 bases lay outside the gene matches. Per germline, CDR1 MGHRA and CDR2 YSYEKL. The CDR3 is 16 amino acids. The CDR3 is CASSQDLGTRSDEQFF. The DNA of the CDR3 is TGCGCCAGCAGCCAAGATCTCGGGACTAGATCGGATGAGCAGTTCTTC.

Note on this clone: A junction boundary mismatches the germline segment, possibly from a read error. The chain recombines TRBV7-9 with TRBJ2-5; 9 positions agree with TRBD1. The CDR3 sequence is 14 residues long. Germline V lookup: CDR1 SEHNR, CDR2 FQNEAQ (reference sequence). The CDR3 reads CSSSLWDREETQYF. The CDR3 DNA sequence: TGTTCCAGCAGCTTATGGGACAGGGAAGAGACCCAGTACTTC. Supplemented by reference TRBV7-9 and TRBJ2-5, the full variable domain reads DTGVSQNPRHKITKRGQNVTFRCDPISEHNRLYWYRQTLGQGPEFLTYFQNEAQLEKSRLLSDRFSAERPKGSFSTLEIQRTEQGDSAMYLCSSSLWDREETQYFGPGTRLLVL.

The V call is TRBV19, the J call TRBJ1-1; 8 bases align to TRBD1. Looked up from germline, CDR1 is LNHDA and CDR2 is SQIVND (reference sequence). The CDR3 contains 16 residues. V dropped 5 bases and J dropped 3; count of bases not matched to a gene: 11. CDR3 residues: CASSPLDDRGHTEAFF. CDR3 DNA sequence: TGTGCCAGTAGTCCGTTGGATGACAGGGGACACACTGAAGCTTTCTTT.

The chain links TRBV19 to TRBJ1-1, with unresolved D. Germline loops: CDR1 LNHDA, CDR2 SQIVND (reference sequence). V was cut by 7 bases and J by 0 bases, with 15 bases left in between. The CDR3 covers 15 residues. Here the CDR3 DNA reads TGTGCCAGTAAAAGGAACAGCAATTTGAACACTGAAGCTTTCTTT. Translated, it gives CASKRNSNLNTEAFF. Full variable domain (rest looked up from reference TRBV19 and TRBJ1-1): DGGITQSPKYLFRKEGQNVTLSCEQNLNHDAMYWYRQDPGQGLRLIYYSQIVNDFQKGDIAEGYSVSREKKESFPLTVTSAQKNPTAFYLCASKRNSNLNTEAFFGQGTRLTVV.